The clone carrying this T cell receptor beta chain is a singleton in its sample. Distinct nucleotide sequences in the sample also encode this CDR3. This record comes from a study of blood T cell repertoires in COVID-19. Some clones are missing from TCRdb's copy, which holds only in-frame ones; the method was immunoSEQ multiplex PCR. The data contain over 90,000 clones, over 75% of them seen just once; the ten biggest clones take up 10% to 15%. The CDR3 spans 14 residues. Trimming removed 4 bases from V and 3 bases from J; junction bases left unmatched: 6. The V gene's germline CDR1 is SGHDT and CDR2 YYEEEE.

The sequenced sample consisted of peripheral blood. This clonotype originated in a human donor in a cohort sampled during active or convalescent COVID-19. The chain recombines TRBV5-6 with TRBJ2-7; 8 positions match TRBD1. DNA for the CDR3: TGTGCCAGCAGCCGACCAGGACAGGGCTACGAGCAGTACTTC. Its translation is CASSRPGQGYEQYF.